One and the same sample provided the 22 T cell receptor beta chains below, sequenced in a study of CD8 T cells in ankylosing spondylitis. From the 5' RACE reads, TCRdb called clonotypes with MiXCR, one entry per CDR3 protein. The sample lists about 200,000 distinct CDR3 sequences, 20% to 30% seen once, with around 6.3% in the top ten. The sample consisted of blood, either unsorted or a sorted T cell fraction (not recorded which). These receptors all come from a male donor with ankylosing spondylitis or in good health (not recorded which).

This clonotype was seen more than once but under ten times. The chain is built from TRBV20-1 and TRBJ1-6; D is undetermined. Trimming took 5 bases from V and 9 from J, leaving 14 bases between them. The CDR3 spans 13 residues. Germline loops: CDR1 DFQATT, CDR2 SNEGSKA (reference sequence). CDR3 residues: CSASDRWGSPLHF. The CDR3 nucleotides are TGCAGTGCTTCAGACCGATGGGGTTCACCCCTCCACTTT.

This clonotype was seen repeatedly, ten times or more. The DNA of the CDR3 is TGTGCCAGCAGTATCCGCCCAGGGGGACTGTTTTTT. Translating gives CASSIRPGGLFF. J is TRBJ1-4 and V is TRBV6-6; TRBD1 matches at 7 bases. The CDR3 is 12 residues long. V was pared by 5 bases and J by 13 bases, with 7 bases of the junction left unmatched. CDR1 is MNHNY and CDR2 is SVGAGI in the germline V gene (reference sequence).

This clonotype was counted a few times. A junction boundary mismatches the germline segment, possibly from a read error. The chain couples TRBV6-1 to TRBJ2-1; 9 nucleotides match TRBD2. The germline V gene encodes CDR1 MNHNS and CDR2 SASEGT. This CDR3 region has 14 residues. The CDR3 DNA is TGTGCCAGCAGAGAAGCGGGAGGACACAATGAGCAGTTCTTC. This codes for CASREAGGHNEQFF.

At least ten counts were recorded for this clonotype. The gene calls are TRBV12-3 or TRBV12-4 and TRBJ2-7; D call uncertain. The CDR3 has 13 amino acids. Trimming shortened V by 3 bases and J by 9 bases, and 15 bases separated the two germline ends. The CDR3 loop is CASSLAGRVAQYF. The CDR3 DNA reads as TGTGCCAGCAGTTTGGCAGGACGGGTCGCGCAGTACTTC.

The chain is built from TRBV10-3 and TRBJ1-2, with TRBD1 matching 7 bases. Germline V gene lookup returns CDR1 ENHRY and CDR2 SYGVKD. The CDR3 loop spans 15 amino acids. V trimming: 3 bases; J trimming: 5 bases; junction bases outside the gene matches: 9. The CDR3 spells CAISDGTDRPYGYTF. CDR3 coding DNA: TGTGCCATCAGTGATGGGACAGACAGACCTTATGGCTACACCTTC.

This clonotype was observed at least ten times. V and J are TRBV5-1 and TRBJ1-1, with 9 bases that match TRBD1. The CDR3 consists of 14 residues. The J segment lost 5 bases and the V segment lost 4 bases, leaving 6 bases of the junction unmatched. Germline CDR1 SGHRS, CDR2 YFSETQ. The CDR3 spells CASSQRTGETEAFF. The CDR3 coding sequence is TGCGCCAGCAGCCAACGGACAGGGGAGACTGAAGCTTTCTTT.

The chain links TRBV5-1 to TRBJ2-1; no clear D gene. The germline gives CDR1 SGHRS, CDR2 YFSETQ. This CDR3 spans 14 amino acids. Trimming took off 2 bases at V and 3 bases at J, with 9 bases between the two ends. The CDR3 DNA is TGCGCCAGCAGCTTTGAAGTAAACTACAATGAGCAGTTCTTC. Protein: CASSFEVNYNEQFF.

This clonotype was recorded many times. This chain uses TRBV11-2 with TRBJ2-1; 7 nucleotides match TRBD1. The CDR3 extends over 15 amino acids. CDR1 is SGHAT and CDR2 is FQNNGV in the germline V gene. After removal of 6 bases from V and 3 bases from J, the junction contained 8 bases not matched to a gene. CDR3 DNA: TGTGCCAGCAGTCGACGGGACAGCCTCTACAATGAGCAGTTCTTC. Encoded protein: CASSRRDSLYNEQFF.

This clonotype came up a few times. This sequence joins TRBV20-1 and TRBJ1-2; the D is unclear. Looked up from germline, CDR1 is DFQATT and CDR2 is SNEGSKA (reference sequence). Trimming left V 1 base short and J 8 bases short, with 17 bases between. The CDR3 has 14 residues. This CDR3 reads CSARVGERTGGYTF. In DNA, the CDR3 is TGCAGTGCTAGAGTTGGGGAGAGGACGGGGGGCTACACCTTC.

This clonotype was counted at least ten times. This sequence joins TRBV7-2 and TRBJ1-1, with no clear D. The length of the CDR3 is 13 residues. V was pared by 1 base and J by 4 bases, with 7 bases between. Germline CDR1 SGHTA, CDR2 FQGNSA. CDR3 amino acids: CASSLVAVTEAFF. As DNA, the CDR3 is TGTGCCAGCAGCTTAGTGGCGGTCACTGAAGCTTTCTTT.

J is TRBJ1-6 and V is TRBV5-6; 9 bases are a match to TRBD1. Germline CDR1 and CDR2: SGHDT and YYEEEE. CDR3 size: 17 residues. With V trimmed by 3 bases and J by 7 bases, 11 bases remained unmatched. CDR3 protein: CASSSSTTGGWNSPLHF. Here the CDR3 DNA reads TGTGCCAGCAGCTCATCTACGACAGGGGGTTGGAATTCACCCCTCCACTTT.

This clonotype was observed at least ten times. J is TRBJ2-7 and V is TRBV3-1; TRBD2 matches 11 bases. The germline V gene encodes CDR1 LGHDT and CDR2 YNNKEL (reference sequence). The V gene end was trimmed by 2 bases and the J gene end by 2 bases; junction bases not matched to a gene: 2. The CDR3 runs to 15 residues. The CDR3 coding sequence is TGTGCCAGCAGCCAAAGACTAGCGGGGACCTACGAGCAGTACTTC. It codes for CASSQRLAGTYEQYF.

The rearrangement links TRBV29-1 to TRBJ2-3; no clear D. The CDR3 extends over 14 amino acids. Looked up from germline, CDR1 is SQVTM and CDR2 is ANQGSEA. V dropped 5 bases and J dropped 2 bases, with 14 bases sitting between them. Written as DNA, the CDR3 is TGCAGCGTTCCGACTGGTAAGAACACAGATACGCAGTATTTT. Translation: CSVPTGKNTDTQYF.

V and J are TRBV12-3 or TRBV12-4 and TRBJ1-5; possible D gene TRBD1, 5 bases. With 6 bases removed from V and 2 bases from J, the gap between germline ends came to 14 bases. The CDR3 has 15 residues. The CDR3 DNA is TGTGCCAGCAGCCTGGGACCCTGGGGCAATCAGCCCCAGCATTTT. Translated, it gives CASSLGPWGNQPQHF.

By share of the sample, this clonotype is medium-sized. The gene calls are TRBV20-1 and TRBJ2-1; TRBD1 is a possible D gene (6 bases). Germline CDR1 and CDR2: DFQATT and SNEGSKA (reference sequence). The CDR3 is 10 residues long. With 8 bases removed from V and 8 bases from J, the gap between germline ends came to 10 bases. CDR3 coding DNA: TGCAGTCAGGGGATCGATGAGCAGTTCTTC. This translates into CSQGIDEQFF.

This rearrangement joins TRBV19 to TRBJ2-7, with D possibly being TRBD1 (6 bases). The CDR3 length is 15 residues. Germline-derived CDR1 and CDR2 are LNHDA and SQIVND (reference sequence). Between the trimmed V and J ends, which lost 2 bases and 4 bases, there was a span of 15 bases. As DNA, the CDR3 is TGTGCCAGTAGTATAAACGGACAGCCAAAGTACGAGCAGTACTTC. Its translation: CASSINGQPKYEQYF. The whole variable domain, remainder taken from reference TRBV19 and TRBJ2-7, is DGGITQSPKYLFRKEGQNVTLSCEQNLNHDAMYWYRQDPGQGLRLIYYSQIVNDFQKGDIAEGYSVSREKKESFPLTVTSAQKNPTAFYLCASSINGQPKYEQYFGPGTRLTVT.

The rearrangement uses TRBV27 and TRBJ2-3; perhaps TRBD2 as D (5 bases). CDR1 and CDR2 (germline): MNHEY, SMNVEV (reference sequence). CDR3 length: 13 amino acids. The V end was cut by 6 bases, the J end by 0 bases, with 7 bases between. CDR3 nucleotides: TGTGCCAGCAGGACTATTAGCACAGATACGCAGTATTTT. Translated: CASRTISTDTQYF.

This clonotype was detected only a few times. The V gene is TRBV5-1, the J gene TRBJ2-1; 11 nucleotides agree with TRBD2. CDR1 SGHRS and CDR2 YFSETQ come from the germline V gene. Trimming cost V 3 bases and J 2 bases; bases outside gene matches: 7. The CDR3 has 17 residues. DNA of the CDR3: TGCGCCAGCAGCTCAGATCTAGCGGGAGGCCCCTACAATGAGCAGTTCTTC. Translation gives CASSSDLAGGPYNEQFF.

This clonotype has ten or more counts. Compared with germline, one end of the junction differs, possibly owing to a read error. This sequence joins TRBV29-1 and TRBJ1-5; tentative D call: TRBD1 (5 bases). CDR1 SQVTM and CDR2 ANQGSEA come from the germline V gene. The CDR3 has 14 residues. The CDR3 DNA sequence: TGCAGCGTTAAAGACAGAGAAAGCAATCAGCCCCAGCATTTT. This codes for CSVKDRESNQPQHF.

For this clonotype: This may come from a read error, since a much larger clone is one base off. The V and J genes are TRBV12-3 or TRBV12-4 and TRBJ2-7, with D tentatively TRBD2 (6 bases). Trimming removed 6 bases at V and 3 bases at J, with 9 bases between. There are 12 residues in the CDR3. CDR3 loop: CASREGSYEQYF. In DNA form, the CDR3 reads TGTGCCAGCAGGGAGGGGAGCTACGAGCAGTACTTC.

J is TRBJ2-1 and V is TRBV6-1; unclear D gene. CDR3 length equals 15 residues. V shed 2 bases and J shed 6 bases, with 14 bases lying between them. Germline lookup yields CDR1 MNHNS and CDR2 SASEGT. CDR3 loop: CASSEMGTPLNEQFF. CDR3 coding DNA: TGTGCCAGCAGTGAAATGGGAACCCCGCTCAATGAGCAGTTCTTC.

The sample holds a few counts of this clonotype. The genes are TRBV20-1 and TRBJ2-3; D is possibly TRBD2 (5 bases). CDR1 and CDR2 (germline): DFQATT, SNEGSKA (reference sequence). V lost 1 base and J 0 bases, leaving 14 bases between the germline ends. The CDR3 has 16 residues. CDR3 amino acids: CSARAGGSHSTDTQYF. The CDR3 nucleotides read TGCAGTGCTAGAGCAGGTGGGAGCCACAGCACAGATACGCAGTATTTT.